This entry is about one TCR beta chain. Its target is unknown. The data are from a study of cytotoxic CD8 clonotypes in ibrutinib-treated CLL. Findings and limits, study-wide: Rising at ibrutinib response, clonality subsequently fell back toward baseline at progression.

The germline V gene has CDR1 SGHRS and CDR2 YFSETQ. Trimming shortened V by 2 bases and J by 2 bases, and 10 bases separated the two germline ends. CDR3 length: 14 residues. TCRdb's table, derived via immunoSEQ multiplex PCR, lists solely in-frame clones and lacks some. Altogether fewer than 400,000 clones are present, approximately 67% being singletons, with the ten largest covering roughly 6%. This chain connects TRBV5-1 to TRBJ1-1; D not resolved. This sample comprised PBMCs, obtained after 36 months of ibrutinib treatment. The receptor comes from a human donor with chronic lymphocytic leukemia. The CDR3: CASSFETPNTEAFF. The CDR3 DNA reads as TGCGCCAGCAGCTTTGAGACGCCAAACACTGAAGCTTTCTTT.